This T cell receptor beta chain was retrieved from a study of T cell responses to AZD1222 COVID-19 vaccine. Turning to the study itself: Second doses that came at about 4 or about 12 weeks were put together. Findings and caveats of the study: Only 5 or 6 people who got AZD1222 tested seropositive at baseline.

Generated by immunoSEQ multiplex PCR, the TCRdb table keeps only in-frame clones and is missing some. The sample records about 97,000 clones, roughly nine tenths being singletons. With respect to this clone: No antigen is known for it.

V was clipped by 6 bases and J by 0 bases, with 6 bases between them. The CDR3 is 13 residues long. The germline CDR1 and CDR2 sequences are MNHNS and SASEGT. The rearrangement uses TRBV6-1 and TRBJ2-1, with D unclear. Sequences were derived from peripheral blood, sampled on day 0 of AZD1222 vaccination. This TCR was sampled from an adult in good health. DNA of the CDR3: TGTGCCAGCAGAGGCAGCTCCTACAATGAGCAGTTCTTC. Its protein product is CASRGSSYNEQFF.